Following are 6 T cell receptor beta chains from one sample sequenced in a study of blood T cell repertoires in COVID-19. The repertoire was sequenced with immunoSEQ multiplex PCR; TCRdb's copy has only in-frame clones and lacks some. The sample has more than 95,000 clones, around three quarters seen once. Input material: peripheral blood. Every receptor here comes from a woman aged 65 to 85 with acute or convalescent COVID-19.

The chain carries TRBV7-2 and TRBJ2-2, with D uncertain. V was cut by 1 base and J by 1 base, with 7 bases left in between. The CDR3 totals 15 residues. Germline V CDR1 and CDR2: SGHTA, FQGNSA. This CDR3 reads CASSLGLGNTGELFF. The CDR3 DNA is TGTGCCAGCAGCTTAGGCCTAGGGAACACCGGGGAGCTGTTTTTT.

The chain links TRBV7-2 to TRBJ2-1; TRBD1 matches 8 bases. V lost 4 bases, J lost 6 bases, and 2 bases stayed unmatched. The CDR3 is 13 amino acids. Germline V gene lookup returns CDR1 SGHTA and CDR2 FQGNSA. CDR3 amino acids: CASSSDRGNEQFF. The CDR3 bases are TGTGCCAGCAGCTCCGACAGGGGCAATGAGCAGTTCTTC.

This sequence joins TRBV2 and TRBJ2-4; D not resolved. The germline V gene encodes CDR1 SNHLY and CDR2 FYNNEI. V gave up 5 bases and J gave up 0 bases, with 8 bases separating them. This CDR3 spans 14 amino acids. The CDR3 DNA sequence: TGTGCCAGCAGTCCCCGACTAGCCAAAAACATTCAGTACTTC. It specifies CASSPRLAKNIQYF.

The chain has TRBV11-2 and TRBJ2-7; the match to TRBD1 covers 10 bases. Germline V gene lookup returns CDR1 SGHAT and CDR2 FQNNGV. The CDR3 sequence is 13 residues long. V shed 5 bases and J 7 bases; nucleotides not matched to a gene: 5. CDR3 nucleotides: TGTGCCAGCAGCACGGGACAGGGGTATGAGCAGTACTTC. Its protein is CASSTGQGYEQYF.

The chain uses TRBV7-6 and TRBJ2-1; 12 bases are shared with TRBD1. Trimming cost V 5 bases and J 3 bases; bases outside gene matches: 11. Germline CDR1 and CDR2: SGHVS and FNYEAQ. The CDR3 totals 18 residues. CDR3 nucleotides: TGTGCCAGCAGCCGGGGACAGGGGGCGGGTTACTACTACAATGAGCAGTTCTTC. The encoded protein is CASSRGQGAGYYYNEQFF.

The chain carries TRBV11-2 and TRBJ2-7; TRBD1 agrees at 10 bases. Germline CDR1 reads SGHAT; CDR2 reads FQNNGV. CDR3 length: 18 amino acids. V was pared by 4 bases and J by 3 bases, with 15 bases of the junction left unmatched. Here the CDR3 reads CASSSINRDRGSYYEQYF. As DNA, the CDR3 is TGTGCCAGCAGCTCCATCAACCGGGACAGGGGCTCTTACTACGAGCAGTACTTC.